These 5 T cell receptor beta chains originate from one sample sequenced in a study of tumor-infiltrating lymphocytes in oesophageal squamous cell carcinoma. TCRdb reprocessed the PCR reads with MiXCR, giving one entry per CDR3 protein. Of fewer than 16,000 distinct CDR3 sequences in the sample, about 56% are singletons; the top ten hold more than 15%. Material: esophageal tumor tissue. These receptor sequences come from a male donor with esophageal squamous cell carcinoma.

The genes are TRBV7-6 and TRBJ2-5, with D possibly matching TRBD1 (5 bases). Trimming shortened V by 11 bases and J by 5 bases, and 12 bases separated the two germline ends. CDR3 size: 11 residues. Germline V lookup: CDR1 SGHVS, CDR2 FNYEAQ. CDR3 coding DNA: TGTGCCTTATCAGGGTATGAGACCCAGTACTTC. Translation: CALSGYETQYF.

Comment on this clonotype: Likely a read error: the CDR3 ends without its conserved phenylalanine or tryptophan. It is unclear where the CDR3 begins or ends on the DNA, so no DNA is shown, and the CDR3 is as TCRdb lists it. The genes are TRBV4-2 and TRBJ2-7; TRBD1 is the table's D call, not checked against the DNA. In germline, CDR1 is LGHNA, CDR2 YNFKEQ. The CDR3 is made up of 18 amino acids, end residues included. CDR3 protein: CASSRQGASEVGGYTFGS.

A remark on this clonotype: One end of the junction fails to match germline, which may point to a read error. The chain is built from TRBV7-6 and TRBJ2-7; 10 nucleotides line up with TRBD2. The end of the DNA is better explained by TRBJ2-1, so the J call may be wrong. Per germline, CDR1 SGHVS and CDR2 FNYEAQ. The CDR3 extends over 15 amino acids. The CDR3 is CGSSFGTSANNEQFF. For the CDR3, the DNA is TGTGGCAGCAGCTTCGGGACTAGCGCGAACAATGAGCAGTTCTTC.

This clonotype was picked up many times. This chain uses TRBV7-2 with TRBJ2-1, with 9 bases aligning to TRBD2. J lost 2 bases, V lost 4 bases, and 12 bases had no gene match. The germline V gene encodes CDR1 SGHTA and CDR2 FQGNSA. The CDR3 is made up of 18 amino acids. As DNA, the CDR3 is TGTGCCAGCAGCTCCTCCCTGCGACTAGCGGAGACCTACAATGAGCAGTTCTTC. Residues: CASSSSLRLAETYNEQFF.

The rearrangement joins TRBV6-1 to TRBJ2-7, with D possibly being TRBD1 (5 bases). The J call is uncertain, as TRBJ2-5 better fits the DNA end. CDR3 size: 15 residues. CDR1 MNHNS and CDR2 SASEGT come from the germline V gene. In DNA form, the CDR3 reads TGTGCCAGCAGTGAATGGGGCGTACACCAAGAGACCCAGTACTTC. It translates to CASSEWGVHQETQYF.